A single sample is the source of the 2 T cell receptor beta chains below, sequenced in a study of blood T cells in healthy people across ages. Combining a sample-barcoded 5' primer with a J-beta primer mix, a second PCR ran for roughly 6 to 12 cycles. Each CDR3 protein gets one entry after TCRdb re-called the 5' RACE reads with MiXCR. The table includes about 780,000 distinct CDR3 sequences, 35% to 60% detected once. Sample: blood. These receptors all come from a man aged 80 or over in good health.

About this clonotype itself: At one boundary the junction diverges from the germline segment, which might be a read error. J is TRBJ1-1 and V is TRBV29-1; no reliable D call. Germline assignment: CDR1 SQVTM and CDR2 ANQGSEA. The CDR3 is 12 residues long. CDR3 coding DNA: TGCAGCGTGTCGGAGGTGAACACTAAAGCTTTCTTT. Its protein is CSVSEVNTKAFF.

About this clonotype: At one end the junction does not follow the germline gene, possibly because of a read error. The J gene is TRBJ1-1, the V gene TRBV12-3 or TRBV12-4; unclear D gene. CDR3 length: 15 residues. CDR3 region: CASSFNHAVNTEAFF. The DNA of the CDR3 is TGCGCCAGCAGTTTTAACCACGCAGTGAACACTGAAGCTTTCTTT.